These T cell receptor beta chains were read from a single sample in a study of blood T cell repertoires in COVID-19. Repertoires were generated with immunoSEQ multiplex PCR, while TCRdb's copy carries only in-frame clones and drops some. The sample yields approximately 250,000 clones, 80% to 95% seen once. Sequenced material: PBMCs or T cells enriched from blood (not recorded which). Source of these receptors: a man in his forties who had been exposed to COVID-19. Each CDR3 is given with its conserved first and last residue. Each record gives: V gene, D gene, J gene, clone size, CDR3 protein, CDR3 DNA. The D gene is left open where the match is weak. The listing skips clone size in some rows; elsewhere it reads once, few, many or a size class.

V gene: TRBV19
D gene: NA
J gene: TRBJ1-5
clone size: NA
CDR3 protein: CASTSGVWGFNQPQHF
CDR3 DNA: TGTGCCAGTACCTCCGGGGTTTGGGGTTTCAATCAGCCCCAGCATTTT

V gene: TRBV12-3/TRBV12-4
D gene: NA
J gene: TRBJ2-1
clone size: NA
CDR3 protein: CATLGSSYNEQFF
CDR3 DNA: TGTGCCACCCTCGGGAGCTCCTACAATGAGCAGTTCTTC

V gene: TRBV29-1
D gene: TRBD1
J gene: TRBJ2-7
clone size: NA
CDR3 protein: CTAGTGLYEQYF
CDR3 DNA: TGCACCGCCGGGACAGGTCTTTACGAGCAGTACTTC

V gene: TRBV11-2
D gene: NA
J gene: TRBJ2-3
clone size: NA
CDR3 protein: CASIQGPTDTQYF
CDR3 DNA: TGTGCCAGCATTCAGGGTCCGACAGATACGCAGTATTTT

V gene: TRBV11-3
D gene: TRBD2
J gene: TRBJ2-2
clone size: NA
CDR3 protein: CASSRPTSGNTGELFF
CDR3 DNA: TGTGCCAGCAGTCGCCCGACTAGCGGGAACACCGGGGAGCTGTTTTTT

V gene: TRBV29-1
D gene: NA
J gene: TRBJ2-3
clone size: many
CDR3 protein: CSGRGRSTDTQYF
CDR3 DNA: TGCAGCGGGAGGGGGCGGAGCACAGATACGCAGTATTTT

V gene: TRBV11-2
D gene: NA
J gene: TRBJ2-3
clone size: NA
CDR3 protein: CASRSTDTQYF
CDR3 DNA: TGTGCCAGCAGGTCAACAGATACGCAGTATTTT

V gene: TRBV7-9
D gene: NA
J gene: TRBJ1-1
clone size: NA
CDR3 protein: CASSLGYGENTEAFF
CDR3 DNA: TGTGCCAGCAGCTTAGGCTACGGTGAGAACACTGAAGCTTTCTTT

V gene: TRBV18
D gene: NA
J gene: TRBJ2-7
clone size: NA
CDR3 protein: CASSPTVEAGDPYEQYF
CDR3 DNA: TGTGCCAGCTCACCAACGGTCGAAGCGGGCGATCCCTACGAGCAGTACTTC

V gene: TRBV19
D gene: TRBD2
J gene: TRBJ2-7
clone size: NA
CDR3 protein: CASSLQGLANEQYF
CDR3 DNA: TGTGCCAGTAGCCTACAAGGACTAGCGAACGAGCAGTACTTC

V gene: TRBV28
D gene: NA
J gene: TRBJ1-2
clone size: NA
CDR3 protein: CASRNGVSYGYTF
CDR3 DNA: TGTGCCAGCAGGAACGGGGTATCCTATGGCTACACCTTC

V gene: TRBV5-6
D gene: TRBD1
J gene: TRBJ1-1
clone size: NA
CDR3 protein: CASSSRGLANTEAFF
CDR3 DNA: TGTGCCAGCAGCTCCAGGGGGCTAGCGAACACTGAAGCTTTCTTT

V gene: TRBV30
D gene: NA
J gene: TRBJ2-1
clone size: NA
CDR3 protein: CAWTGGYNEQFF
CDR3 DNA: TGTGCCTGGACGGGGGGCTATAATGAGCAGTTCTTC

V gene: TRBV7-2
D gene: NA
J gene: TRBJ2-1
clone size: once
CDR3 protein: CASSLARLVNEQFF
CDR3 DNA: TGTGCCAGCAGCTTAGCGAGGTTGGTCAATGAGCAGTTCTTC

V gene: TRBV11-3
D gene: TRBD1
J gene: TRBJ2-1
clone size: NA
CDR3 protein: CASSDRVIDEQFF
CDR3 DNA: TGTGCCAGCAGCGACAGGGTTATAGATGAGCAGTTCTTC

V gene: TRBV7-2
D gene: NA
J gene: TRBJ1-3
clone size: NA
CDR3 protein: CASSPSGNTIYF
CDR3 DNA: TGTGCCAGCAGCCCCTCCGGAAACACCATATATTTT

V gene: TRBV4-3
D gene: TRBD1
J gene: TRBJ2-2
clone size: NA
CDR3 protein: CASSQPATDRGGTGELFF
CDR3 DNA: TGCGCCAGCAGCCAACCTGCAACCGACAGGGGTGGCACCGGGGAGCTGTTTTTT

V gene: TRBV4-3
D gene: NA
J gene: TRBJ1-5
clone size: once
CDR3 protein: CASSQDLTASNQPQHF
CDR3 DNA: TGCGCCAGCAGCCAAGATCTCACAGCTAGCAATCAGCCCCAGCATTTT

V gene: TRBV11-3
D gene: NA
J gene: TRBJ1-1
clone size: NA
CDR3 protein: CASSLPGNTEAFF
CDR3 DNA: TGTGCCAGCAGCTTACCGGGGAACACTGAAGCTTTCTTT

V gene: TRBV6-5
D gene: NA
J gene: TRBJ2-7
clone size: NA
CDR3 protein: CASTYSPSSYEQYF
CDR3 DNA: TGTGCCAGCACCTATTCCCCTTCCTCCTACGAGCAGTACTTC

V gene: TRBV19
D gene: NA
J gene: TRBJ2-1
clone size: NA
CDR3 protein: CASKGQTISYEQFF
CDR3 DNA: TGTGCCAGTAAAGGACAGACAATTTCTTATGAGCAGTTCTTC

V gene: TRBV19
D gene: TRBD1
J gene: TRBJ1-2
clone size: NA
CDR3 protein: CASSSRGVFTF
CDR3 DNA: TGTGCCAGTAGTTCCAGGGGGGTATTCACCTTC

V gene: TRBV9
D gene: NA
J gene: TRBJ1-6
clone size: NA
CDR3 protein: CASSLRANNSPLHF
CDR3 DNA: TGTGCCAGCAGCCTCAGGGCTAATAATTCACCCCTCCACTTT

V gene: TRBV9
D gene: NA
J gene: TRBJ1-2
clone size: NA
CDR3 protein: CASSVVGAQDYTF
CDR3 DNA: TGTGCCAGCAGCGTAGTGGGCGCGCAGGACTACACCTTC

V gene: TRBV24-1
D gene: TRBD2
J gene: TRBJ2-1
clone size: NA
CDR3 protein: CATSDLQASGSSYNEQFF
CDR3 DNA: TGTGCCACCAGTGATTTGCAGGCTAGCGGGAGCTCCTACAATGAGCAGTTCTTC

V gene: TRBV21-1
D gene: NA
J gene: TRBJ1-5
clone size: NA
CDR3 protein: CARTVGQCNQPQHF
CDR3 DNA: TGTGCCAGGACCGTAGGACAGTGCAATCAGCCCCAGCATTTT

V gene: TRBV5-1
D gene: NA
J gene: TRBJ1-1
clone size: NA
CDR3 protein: CASSHREMNTEAFF
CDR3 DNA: TGCGCCAGCAGTCACAGGGAGATGAACACTGAAGCTTTCTTT

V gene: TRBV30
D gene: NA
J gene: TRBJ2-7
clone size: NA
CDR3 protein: CAWEDWNYEQYF
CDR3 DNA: TGTGCCTGGGAGGACTGGAACTACGAGCAGTACTTC

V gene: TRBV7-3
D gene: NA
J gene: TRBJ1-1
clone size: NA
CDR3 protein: CASSSQEGGTEAFF
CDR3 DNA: TGTGCCAGCAGCTCCCAGGAGGGTGGCACTGAAGCTTTCTTT

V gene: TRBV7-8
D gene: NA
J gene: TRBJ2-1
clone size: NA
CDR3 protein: CASSLVRVPSYNEQFF
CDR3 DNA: TGTGCCAGCAGCTTGGTGCGGGTCCCCTCCTACAATGAGCAGTTCTTC

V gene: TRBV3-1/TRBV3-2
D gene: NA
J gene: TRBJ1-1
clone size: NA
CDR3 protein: CASSQVTGRYVDTEAFF
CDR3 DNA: TGTGCCAGCAGCCAAGTCACAGGGCGGTACGTGGACACTGAAGCTTTCTTT

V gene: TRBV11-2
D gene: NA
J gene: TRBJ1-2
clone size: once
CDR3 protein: CASSLFSQNYGYTF
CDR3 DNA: TGTGCCAGCAGCTTGTTTAGTCAAAACTATGGCTACACCTTC

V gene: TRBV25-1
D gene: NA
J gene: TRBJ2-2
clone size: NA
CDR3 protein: CASSELVTGGELFF
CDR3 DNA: TGTGCCAGCAGTGAACTAGTTACTGGCGGGGAGCTGTTTTTT

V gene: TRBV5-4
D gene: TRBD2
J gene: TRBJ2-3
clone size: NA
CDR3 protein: CASISFGGRKDTQYF
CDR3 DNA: TGTGCCAGCATCTCCTTTGGCGGGAGGAAAGATACGCAGTATTTT